Here is one T cell receptor (beta chain) with its context. Its cognate antigen is unknown. This sample is part of a study of cytotoxic CD8 clonotypes in ibrutinib-treated CLL. Turning to the study itself: Investigators collected response samples after a median about twelve months of treatment, range 6 to 36. General observations from the study: Pretreatment clonality was elevated relative to age-matched healthy donors and paralleled circulating CD8+ T-cell counts.

The V gene's germline CDR1 is MNHEY and CDR2 SMNVEV (reference sequence). The CDR3 is 14 residues long. Unmatched junction bases numbered 9, after V lost 4 bases and J lost 6 bases. Sequencing was performed with immunoSEQ multiplex PCR; in TCRdb, only in-frame clones are kept and a portion is missing. This sample yields about 68,000 clones, of which around 81% are seen a single time; around 7.7% belongs to the top ten. V is TRBV27 and J is TRBJ2-7; 7 bases line up with TRBD1. The source is a human donor with chronic lymphocytic leukemia. This sample comprised PBMCs, obtained at disease progression, from a patient treated with ibrutinib. CDR3 nucleotide sequence: TGTGCCAGCAGTTCCCCGGGACAGTCACCCGAGCAGTACTTC. Amino acid sequence: CASSSPGQSPEQYF.